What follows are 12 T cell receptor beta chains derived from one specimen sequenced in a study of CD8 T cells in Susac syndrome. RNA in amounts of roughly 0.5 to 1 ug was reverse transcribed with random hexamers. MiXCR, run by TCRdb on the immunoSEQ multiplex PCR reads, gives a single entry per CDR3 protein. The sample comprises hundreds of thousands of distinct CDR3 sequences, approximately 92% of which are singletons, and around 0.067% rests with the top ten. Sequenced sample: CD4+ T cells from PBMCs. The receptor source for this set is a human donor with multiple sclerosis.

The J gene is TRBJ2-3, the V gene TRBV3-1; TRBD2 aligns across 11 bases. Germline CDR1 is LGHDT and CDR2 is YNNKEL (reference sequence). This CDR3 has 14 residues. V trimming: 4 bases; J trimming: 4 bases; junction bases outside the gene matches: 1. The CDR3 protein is CASSLAGGSDTQYF. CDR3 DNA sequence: TGTGCCAGCAGCCTAGCGGGAGGGTCAGATACGCAGTATTTT.

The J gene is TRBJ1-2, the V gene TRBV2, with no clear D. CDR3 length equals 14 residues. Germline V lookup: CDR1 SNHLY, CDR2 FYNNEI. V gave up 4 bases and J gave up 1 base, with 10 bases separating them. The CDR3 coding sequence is TGTGCCAGCAGTGCGAACCGACTTAACTATGGCTACACCTTC. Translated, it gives CASSANRLNYGYTF.

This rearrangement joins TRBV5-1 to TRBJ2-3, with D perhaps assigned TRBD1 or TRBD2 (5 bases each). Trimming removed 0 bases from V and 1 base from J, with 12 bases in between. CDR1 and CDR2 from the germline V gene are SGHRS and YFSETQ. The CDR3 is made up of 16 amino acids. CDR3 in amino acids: CASSLVGGPGTDTQYF. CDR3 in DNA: TGCGCCAGCAGCTTGGTTGGGGGACCCGGCACAGATACGCAGTATTTT.

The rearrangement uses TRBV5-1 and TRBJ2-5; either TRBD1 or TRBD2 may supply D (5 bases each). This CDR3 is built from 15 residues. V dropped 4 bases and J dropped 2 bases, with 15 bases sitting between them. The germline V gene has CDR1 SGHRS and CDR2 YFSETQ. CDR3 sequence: CASSLTRGDQETQYF. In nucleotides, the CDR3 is TGCGCCAGCAGCCTCACTAGAGGGGATCAAGAGACCCAGTACTTC.

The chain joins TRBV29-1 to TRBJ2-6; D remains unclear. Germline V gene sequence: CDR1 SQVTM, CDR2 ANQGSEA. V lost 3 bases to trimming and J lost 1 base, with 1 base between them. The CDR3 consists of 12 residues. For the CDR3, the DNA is TGCAGCGTTGAGTCTGGGGCCAACGTCCTGACTTTC. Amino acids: CSVESGANVLTF. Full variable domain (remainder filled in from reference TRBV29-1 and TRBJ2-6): SAVISQKPSRDICQRGTSLTIQCQVDSQVTMMFWYRQQPGQSLTLIATANQGSEATYESGFVIDKFPISRPNLTFSTLTVSNMSPEDSSIYLCSVESGANVLTFGAGSRLTVL.

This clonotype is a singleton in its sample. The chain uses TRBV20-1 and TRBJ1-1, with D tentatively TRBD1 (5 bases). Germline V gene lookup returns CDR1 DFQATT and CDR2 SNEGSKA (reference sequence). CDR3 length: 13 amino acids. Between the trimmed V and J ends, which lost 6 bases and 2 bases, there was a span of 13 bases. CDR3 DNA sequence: TGCAGTGCCCTTCCGGGACGTAACACTGAAGCTTTCTTT. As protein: CSALPGRNTEAFF.

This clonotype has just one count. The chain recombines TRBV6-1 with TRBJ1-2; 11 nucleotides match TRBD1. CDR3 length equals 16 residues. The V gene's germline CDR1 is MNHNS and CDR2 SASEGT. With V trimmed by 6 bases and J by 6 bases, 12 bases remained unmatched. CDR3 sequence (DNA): TGTGCCAGCAGCTCCAACCGGGACAGGGGGAATAATGGCTACACCTTC. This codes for CASSSNRDRGNNGYTF.

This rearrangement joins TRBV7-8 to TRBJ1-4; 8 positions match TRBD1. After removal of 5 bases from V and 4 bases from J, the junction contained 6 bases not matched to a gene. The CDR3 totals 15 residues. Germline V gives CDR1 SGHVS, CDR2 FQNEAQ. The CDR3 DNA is TGTGCCAGCAGCCTACAGACAGGGGTTAATGAAAAACTGTTTTTT. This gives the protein CASSLQTGVNEKLFF.

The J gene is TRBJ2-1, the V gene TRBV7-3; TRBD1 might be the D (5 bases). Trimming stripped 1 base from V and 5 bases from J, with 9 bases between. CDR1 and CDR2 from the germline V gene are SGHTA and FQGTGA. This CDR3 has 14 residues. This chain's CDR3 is CASSLRGLNNEQFF. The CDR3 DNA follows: TGTGCCAGCAGCTTAAGGGGCCTGAACAATGAGCAGTTCTTC.

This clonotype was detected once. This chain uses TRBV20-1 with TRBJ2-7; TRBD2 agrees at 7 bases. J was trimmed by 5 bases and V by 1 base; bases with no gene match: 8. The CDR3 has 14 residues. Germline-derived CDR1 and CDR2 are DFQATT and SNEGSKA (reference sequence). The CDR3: CSARAPAGHDEQYF. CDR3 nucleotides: TGCAGTGCTAGAGCTCCAGCGGGGCACGACGAGCAGTACTTC.

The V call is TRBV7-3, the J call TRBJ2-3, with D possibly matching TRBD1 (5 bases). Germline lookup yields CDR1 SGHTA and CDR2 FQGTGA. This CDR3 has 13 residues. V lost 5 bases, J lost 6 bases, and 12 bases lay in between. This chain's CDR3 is CASSLGAADTQYF. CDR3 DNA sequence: TGTGCCAGCAGCCTAGGGGCAGCGGATACGCAGTATTTT.

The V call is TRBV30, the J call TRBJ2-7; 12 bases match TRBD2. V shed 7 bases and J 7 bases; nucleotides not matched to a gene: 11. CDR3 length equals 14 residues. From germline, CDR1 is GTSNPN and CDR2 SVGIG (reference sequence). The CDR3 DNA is TGTGCCTCGTCCCCTAGCGGGAGGGCCGGGGAGCAGTACGTC. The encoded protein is CASSPSGRAGEQYV.